What follows describes a single TCR beta chain. The antigen is undetermined. The CDR3 spans 15 residues. From germline, CDR1 is MGHDK and CDR2 SYGVNS. The V end was cut by 3 bases, the J end by 3 bases, with 9 bases between. Treatment meaning: oral pan-JAK inhibitor, 5-10 mg twice daily. Collected material from alopecia areata patients comprised lesional scalp punch biopsies and peripheral blood. The sample belongs to a study of CD8+ T cells in alopecia areata. Study summary: Treated patients were given 5 to 10 mg oral tofacitinib twice daily. Broader study findings: Clonality in the scalp and expanded CD8+ clones ranked among the top 100 were significantly decreased by tofacitinib.

Following RNA extraction, reverse transcription yielded cDNA that acted as the sequencing template. Clones were sequenced by immunoSEQ multiplex PCR, and TCRdb holds only the in-frame ones, with some missing. In the table there are approximately 210,000 clones, around 56% of which are singletons. The J gene is TRBJ2-6, the V gene TRBV25-1; D call uncertain. This receptor was obtained from a human donor with alopecia areata. Sequenced material: CD4+ T cells sorted from blood, taken at week 4, from a patient treated with tofacitinib. CDR3 amino acids: CASSDSGVGANVLTF. The CDR3 nucleotides read TGTGCCAGCAGTGATAGTGGGGTTGGGGCCAACGTCCTGACTTTC.